This entry describes one T cell receptor (beta chain). Its antigen is currently unknown. V shed 4 bases, J shed 2 bases, and the junction held 8 bases outside the gene matches. This CDR3 has 16 amino acids. The entry originates in a study of cytomegalovirus exposure and HLA in healthy donors. At the level of the study: About 83 million unique TCRs from HLA-typed donors made up an early data release.

PCR primers comprised 60 Vbeta and 13 Jbeta primers. Only in-frame clones appear in the TCRdb table, and some are missing; sequencing was by immunoSEQ multiplex PCR. The table records around 190,000 clones, 86% of them present only once. Overall study results and limits: Being productive about 87% or about 30% of the time was typical of most TCR beta V segments in an earlier analysis. Presence/absence analyses treated sequencing depth as roughly uniform across donors.

Healthy people donating bone marrow made up the donors. The clonotype was recovered from a woman aged 25-40 years in good health and CMV-seronegative. The source material was PBMCs. This rearrangement joins TRBV5-3 to TRBJ2-3, with 9 bases lining up with TRBD2. TRBV5-3 belongs to the ORF category, with a function that is uncertain. The CDR3, as DNA: TGTGCCAGAAGCAGCCATAGCGGGGGAACCACAGATACGCAGTATTTT. Protein sequence: CARSSHSGGTTDTQYF.